The present entry profiles one T cell receptor (beta chain) with its context. Sequencing was performed with immunoSEQ multiplex PCR; in TCRdb, only in-frame clones are kept and a portion is missing. Of more than 50,000 clones detected, roughly 84% appear once; the ten largest clones hold about an eighth. This sample was included in a study of OX40 agonist ivuxolimab in advanced cancers. Looked up from germline, CDR1 is MDHEN and CDR2 is SYDVKM. The CDR3 totals 17 residues. Trimming removed 3 bases from V and 1 base from J; junction bases left unmatched: 7. The chain carries TRBV28 and TRBJ1-5; 9 bases are shared with TRBD1. This receptor was obtained from an adult with an advanced solid tumor such as melanoma, head and neck, liver or kidney cancer. The source material was CD4+ or CD8+ T cells sorted from blood, sampled in a trial of the OX40 agonist ivuxolimab. CDR3 nucleotide sequence: TGTGCCAGCAGTTTCCCCGGACAGGGGTTAAGCAATCAGCCCCAGCATTTT. Protein sequence: CASSFPGQGLSNQPQHF.